This T cell receptor beta chain appears in the sequencing data of a study of regulatory T cells in long-lasting Graves disease. Described time point: newly diagnosed GD, antithyroid drugs for less than 3 months. The authors made the TCR library using RNA they extracted from PBMCs. This clonotype was recorded many times. Germline lookup yields CDR1 MGHRA and CDR2 YSYEKL. The CDR3 loop spans 14 amino acids. The V and J ends lost 1 base and 5 bases respectively, with 11 bases between them. Researchers made TCR beta libraries by using iRepertoire HTBI primers and running Arm-PCR on CDR3 regions. TCRdb re-called the multiplex PCR reads with MiXCR, one entry per CDR3 protein. The sample lists 400,000 to 450,000 distinct CDR3 sequences, around 14% occurring once. These data were also reused for a study on T cells in Graves' hyperthyroidism and ophthalmopathy.

The source was peripheral blood mononuclear cells (PBMCs), collected at new diagnosis, from a patient treated with antithyroid drugs. This TCR was recovered from a woman aged 30 to 39 with Graves disease. The rearrangement links TRBV4-1 to TRBJ2-5; D not resolved. CDR3 amino acids: CASSQGAGSETQYF. The CDR3 bases are TGCGCCAGCAGCCAAGGAGCTGGGTCGGAGACCCAGTACTTC.